This TCR beta chain was sequenced for a study of T-cell reconstitution after alpha-beta-depleted transplantation in children. This CDR3 is built from 14 residues. V gave up 8 bases and J gave up 0 bases; unmatched junction bases: 6. A TCRbeta library incorporating unique molecular identifiers was prepared. TCRdb ran MiXCR on the PCR reads and lists one entry per CDR3 protein. The sample records a few hundred thousand distinct CDR3 sequences, approximately 10% being singletons. This clonotype was counted between two and nine times. This material consisted of PBMCs from the stem cell graft donor, taken from the stem cell graft. The clonotype was recovered from a human donor who donated a stem cell graft to a child with acute lymphoblastic leukemia. The chain is built from TRBV12-3 or TRBV12-4 and TRBJ2-5, with 7 positions matching TRBD1. CDR3 residues: CASGPGQDQETQYF. DNA of the CDR3: TGTGCCAGCGGCCCAGGACAGGACCAAGAGACCCAGTACTTC.